Included here is one TCR beta chain sequence, with context. Original methodology: Amplified reference gene primers provided the basis for estimating nucleated cell counts. TCRdb's copy holds only in-frame clones and misses some; the assay was immunoSEQ multiplex PCR. V and J calls and clone size are given by that table; D and trimming were obtained from the DNA. Here the sample spans about 200,000 clones, approximately 88% being singletons. This record comes from a study of blood T cell repertoires in COVID-19. Background on the study: The origin of the acute and convalescent COVID-19 samples was the United States, Italy and Spain. T cells, B-cell-depleted T cells, or PBMCs supplied cDNA or gDNA.

The CDR3 has 15 residues. CDR1 is KGHSH, CDR2 LQKENI, per germline. Trimming took off 2 bases at V and 3 bases at J, with 11 bases between the two ends. The rearrangement joins TRBV18 to TRBJ1-5, with D possibly matching TRBD1 (5 bases). The receptor's source is a man aged 35 to 55 with acute or convalescent COVID-19. The sequenced material came from peripheral blood. The CDR3 protein is CASSPRGLTNQPQHF. The CDR3 nucleotides are TGTGCCAGCTCACCAAGGGGTCTGACCAATCAGCCCCAGCATTTT.